This TCR beta chain was documented in a study of blood T cell repertoires in COVID-19. The V gene's germline CDR1 is LNHDA and CDR2 SQIVND (reference sequence). This CDR3 spans 15 amino acids. The ends lost 2 bases at V and 7 bases at J; junction bases unmatched: 5. Assay: immunoSEQ multiplex PCR; the TCRdb copy retains only in-frame clones and omits some. In the table there are approximately 300,000 clones, 70% to 90% of which are singletons. This chain connects TRBV19 to TRBJ1-4, with 9 nucleotides matching TRBD1. This clonotype was obtained from a man aged 25 to 40 who had recovered from COVID-19. The source material was PBMCs or T cells enriched from blood (not recorded which). Here the CDR3 reads CASSILGQGSEKLFF. DNA of the CDR3: TGTGCCAGTAGTATACTGGGACAGGGAAGTGAAAAACTGTTTTTT.